The present T cell receptor (beta chain) was sequenced within a study of identical twins. Notes on the study in general: Within cord blood, abundant beta clonotypes carried fewer insertions, but memory repertoires showed no such trend. Part of the zero-insertion signal could reflect confounding by invariant MAIT and iNKT cells.

TCRdb ran MiXCR on the 5' RACE reads and lists one entry per CDR3 protein. The profile shows fewer than 250,000 distinct CDR3 sequences, approximately 9% of them singletons. This clonotype appeared a few times. Its antigen is not identified. Germline V gene lookup returns CDR1 DFQATT and CDR2 SNEGSKA (reference sequence). The junction had 11 bases not matched to a gene; V was cut back by 5 bases and J by 8 bases. The CDR3 extends over 15 amino acids. The chain recombines TRBV20-1 with TRBJ2-1, with TRBD1 matching 11 bases. The sample comprised memory (CD45RO+) T cells sorted from blood. The receptor's source is a woman aged 18-29 years in good health. Written as DNA, the CDR3 is TGCAGTGCTCTGTCCCCGGGACAGGGGGGGTATGAGCAGTTCTTC. Its protein product is CSALSPGQGGYEQFF.